A single sample is the source of the 10 T cell receptor beta chains below, sequenced in a study of T-cell memory formation after mild COVID-19. TCRdb reprocessed the 5' RACE reads with MiXCR, giving one entry per CDR3 protein. The table lists some 250,000 distinct CDR3 sequences, roughly 18% of them singletons, with 20% to 25% in the top ten. The sequenced sample was PBMCs or a T cell subset sorted from them (not recorded which). The receptors were gathered from a man between 18 and 29 years old who had mild COVID-19 (a few samples of this study predate the infection). Cell type and time point are not known.

This clonotype was seen repeatedly, ten times or more. The CDR3 sequence is CASSRQKGRGARDTQYF. CDR3 nucleotides: TGTGCCAGCAGCCGACAAAAGGGCAGGGGGGCTAGGGATACGCAGTATTTT. This sequence joins TRBV7-2 and TRBJ2-3; D possibly corresponds to TRBD1 (7 bases). Germline CDR1 is SGHTA and CDR2 is FQGNSA. The CDR3 is 17 amino acids. The V gene lost 5 bases and the J gene lost 6 bases, with 24 bases spanning the gap.

This chain links TRBV10-3 with TRBJ2-7, with 9 nucleotides matching TRBD1. V lost 6 bases to trimming and J lost 5 bases; unmatched junction nucleotides: 11. The CDR3 loop spans 15 amino acids. Per the germline V gene, CDR1 is ENHRY and CDR2 is SYGVKD. The CDR3 region is CAIRKQGAGLDEQYF. DNA of the CDR3: TGTGCCATCAGGAAACAGGGGGCTGGGTTGGACGAGCAGTACTTC.

The chain carries TRBV20-1 and TRBJ2-2; 9 nucleotides align to TRBD2. The CDR3 sequence is 16 residues long. V was clipped by 3 bases and J by 0 bases; unmatched bases: 5. Germline V gene data show CDR1 as DFQATT and CDR2 as SNEGSKA (reference sequence). The CDR3 coding sequence is TGCAGTGCTAGGGGGACTAGCACAACGAACACCGGGGAGCTGTTTTTT. This translates into CSARGTSTTNTGELFF.

This chain links TRBV7-3 with TRBJ2-1; possible D gene TRBD2, 6 bases. Between the trimmed V and J ends, which lost 5 bases and 2 bases, there was a span of 16 bases. The CDR3 runs 16 residues. Germline V CDR1 and CDR2: SGHTA, FQGTGA. CDR3 region: CASSPQGEAAYNEQFF. The DNA of the CDR3 is TGTGCCAGCAGCCCCCAAGGGGAGGCGGCCTACAATGAGCAGTTCTTC.

This clonotype was counted a few times. J is TRBJ2-5 and V is TRBV20-1; 10 positions match TRBD2. The CDR3 has 15 amino acids. CDR1 is DFQATT and CDR2 is SNEGSKA in the germline V gene (reference sequence). V was clipped by 1 base and J by 2 bases; unmatched bases: 4. This CDR3 reads CSARGTSGSQETQYF. The CDR3 DNA sequence: TGCAGTGCTAGAGGGACTAGCGGTTCACAAGAGACCCAGTACTTC.

This clonotype was seen only a few times. V usage is TRBV15 and J usage is TRBJ1-5, with unresolved D. Germline CDR1 is LNHNV and CDR2 is YYDKDF (reference sequence). V lost 1 base, J lost 5 bases, and 12 bases lay in between. This CDR3 comprises 15 residues. CDR3 nucleotides: TGTGCCACCAGCAGAGGTGGATGGACTGATCAGCCCCAGCATTTT. Its protein is CATSRGGWTDQPQHF.

The J gene is TRBJ1-1, the V gene TRBV5-1; possible D gene TRBD1, 5 bases. The germline V gene encodes CDR1 SGHRS and CDR2 YFSETQ. The V gene lost 4 bases and the J gene lost 6 bases, with 16 bases spanning the gap. The CDR3 consists of 14 residues. CDR3 DNA sequence: TGCGCCAGCAGCACCCGGGAGAGGGGACCTGAAGCTTTCTTT. Encoded protein: CASSTRERGPEAFF. The full variable domain, in which reference TRBV5-1 and TRBJ1-1 provide the parts outside the CDR3, is KAGVTQTPRYLIKTRGQQVTLSCSPISGHRSVSWYQQTPGQGLQFLFEYFSETQRNKGNFPGRFSGRQFSNSRSEMNVSTLELGDSALYLCASSTRERGPEAFFGQGTRLTVV.

The chain links TRBV5-1 to TRBJ2-1; a weak D match, TRBD2 (5 bases). This CDR3 contains 14 residues. Germline CDR1 is SGHRS and CDR2 is YFSETQ. The V end lost 0 bases, the J end lost 9 bases, and 13 bases lay between the germline ends. This CDR3 is CASSLGPSKFEQFF. For the CDR3, the DNA is TGCGCCAGCAGCTTGGGGCCTAGCAAGTTTGAGCAGTTCTTC.

The rearrangement joins TRBV6-5 to TRBJ2-1, with TRBD2 identical over 7 bases. This CDR3 contains 14 residues. The V and J ends lost 6 bases and 6 bases, in that order; junction bases with no gene match: 8. Germline-derived CDR1 and CDR2 are MNHEY and SVGAGI. The CDR3, as DNA: TGTGCCAGCAGCGGACTAGAGTACACCAATGAGCAGTTCTTC. Translating gives CASSGLEYTNEQFF.

V and J are TRBV21-1 and TRBJ2-1; the table's D call, TRBD2, has no DNA check behind it. TRBV21-1 is annotated as a pseudogene. CDR3 size: 15 residues. The CDR3 region is CASSTTREGRNEQFF. In DNA form, the CDR3 reads TGTGCCAGCAGCACGACCCGGGAGGGCCGAAATGAGCAGTTCTTC.